By proportion, the clone carrying this T cell receptor beta chain is medium-sized (0.01 to 0.1%). Assay used: immunoSEQ multiplex PCR; TCRdb lists only in-frame clones, some missing. There are fewer than 85,000 clones in the sample; roughly 84% occur only once, and 6.2% lies in the top ten. This entry belongs to a study of OX40 agonist ivuxolimab in advanced cancers. V lost 2 bases and J lost 0, with 13 bases in between. CDR3 length: 15 residues. The germline gives CDR1 GTSNPN, CDR2 SVGIG (reference sequence). The source material was CD4+ or CD8+ T cells sorted from blood, sampled in a trial of the OX40 agonist ivuxolimab. The sequence derives from an adult with an advanced solid tumor such as melanoma, head and neck, liver or kidney cancer. The chain employs TRBV30 and TRBJ1-2, with D unclear. CDR3 in amino acids: CAWSWEASTNYGYTF. DNA of the CDR3: TGTGCCTGGAGTTGGGAGGCCAGCACTAACTATGGCTACACCTTC.